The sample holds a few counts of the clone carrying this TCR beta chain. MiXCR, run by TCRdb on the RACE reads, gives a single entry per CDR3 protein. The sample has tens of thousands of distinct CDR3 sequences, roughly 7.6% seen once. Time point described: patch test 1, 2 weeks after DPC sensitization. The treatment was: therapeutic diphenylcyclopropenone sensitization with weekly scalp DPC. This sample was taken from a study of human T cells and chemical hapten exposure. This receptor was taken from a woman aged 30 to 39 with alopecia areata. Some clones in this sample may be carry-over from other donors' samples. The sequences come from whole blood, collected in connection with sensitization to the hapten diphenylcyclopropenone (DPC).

In DNA form, the CDR3 reads TGTGCCAGCAGTTTCCTCGTCGACACTGAAGCTTTCTTT. The encoded protein is CASSFLVDTEAFF. This chain uses TRBV12-3 or TRBV12-4 with TRBJ1-1; D remains unclear. This CDR3 is built from 13 residues. V was trimmed by 3 bases and J by 3 bases, leaving 8 bases between them.